A single sample gave rise to the 5 T cell receptor beta chains below, sequenced in a study of blood T cells in healthy people across ages (dated by TCRdb to the mid-2010s). Library construction relied on 5' RACE. TCRdb names Illumina HiSeq 2500 as the instrument used. The second PCR ran for about 7 to 11 cycles and used a J-beta primer mix along with a sample-barcoded 5' primer. TCRdb passed the public sequencing reads through fastp at Q25 and MiXCR, retaining productive beta sequences. Records with the same CDR3 protein are collapsed into one entry carrying the most frequent genes and DNA. The sample yields approximately 800,000 distinct CDR3 sequences; roughly 64% were counted once. The top ten clones comprise 20% to 25% of the sample. Sequencing was done on a sample of blood. These receptors were obtained from a man aged 30-40 years in good health.

The genes are TRBV4-2 and TRBJ2-5, with a weak D call TRBD2 (7 bases). Trimming shortened V by 3 bases and J by 5 bases, and 16 bases separated the two germline ends. There are 15 residues in the CDR3. CDR1 LGHNA and CDR2 YNFKEQ come from the germline V gene. CDR3: CASSQVGGPWETQYF. Here the CDR3 DNA reads TGTGCCAGCAGCCAGGTGGGGGGGCCTTGGGAGACCCAGTACTTC.

The V call is TRBV19, the J call TRBJ1-5, with D possibly TRBD1 on 5 matching bases. The germline V gene has CDR1 LNHDA and CDR2 SQIVND (reference sequence). The CDR3 is 15 amino acids. V lost 5 bases to trimming and J lost 5 bases, with 16 bases between them. CDR3 bases: TGTGCCAGTAGTCAAGGACATGGGGCATATCAGCCCCAGCATTTT. Translation gives CASSQGHGAYQPQHF.

J is TRBJ2-1 and V is TRBV10-3, with 13 bases matching TRBD2. The V gene's germline CDR1 is ENHRY and CDR2 SYGVKD. The CDR3 runs 15 residues. Trimming removed 5 bases from V and 8 bases from J; junction bases left unmatched: 6. CDR3 region: CAISKLAGGRDEQFF. The CDR3 DNA is TGTGCCATCAGTAAACTAGCGGGAGGGAGGGATGAGCAGTTCTTC.

The V and J genes are TRBV6-6 and TRBJ2-3; no firm D call. The CDR3 totals 13 residues. Between the trimmed V and J ends, which lost 3 bases and 6 bases, there was a span of 10 bases. Germline CDR1 and CDR2: MNHNY and SVGAGI (reference sequence). The CDR3 protein is CASSYLEPDTQYF. The CDR3 coding sequence is TGTGCCAGCAGTTATTTAGAGCCGGATACGCAGTATTTT.

V is TRBV4-2 and J is TRBJ1-5, with D tentatively TRBD1 (5 bases). Germline lookup yields CDR1 LGHNA and CDR2 YNFKEQ. V was cut by 2 bases and J by 0 bases, with 8 bases left in between. This CDR3 contains 15 residues. As DNA, the CDR3 is TGTGCCAGCAGCCAAAGGGGTGATAGCAATCAGCCCCAGCATTTT. It yields the protein CASSQRGDSNQPQHF.